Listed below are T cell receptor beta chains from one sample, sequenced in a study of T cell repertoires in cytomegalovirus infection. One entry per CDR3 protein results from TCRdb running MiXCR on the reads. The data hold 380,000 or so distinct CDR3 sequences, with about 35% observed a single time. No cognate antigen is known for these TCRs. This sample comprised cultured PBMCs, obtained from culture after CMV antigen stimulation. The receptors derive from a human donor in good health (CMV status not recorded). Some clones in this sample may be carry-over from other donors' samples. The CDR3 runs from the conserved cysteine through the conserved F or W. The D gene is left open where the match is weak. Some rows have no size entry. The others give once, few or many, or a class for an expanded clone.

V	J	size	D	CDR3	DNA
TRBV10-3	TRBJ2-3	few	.	CAISYSEVTDTQYF	TGTGCCATCAGCTATAGCGAGGTCACAGATACGCAGTATTTT
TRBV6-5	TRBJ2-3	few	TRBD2	CASRTSGRAPRTQYF	TGTGCCAGCAGAACTAGCGGGAGGGCCCCGAGGACGCAGTATTTT
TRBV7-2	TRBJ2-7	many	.	CASSLVGGLSSYEQYF	TGTGCCAGCAGCTTAGTCGGGGGCCTTAGCTCCTACGAGCAGTACTTC
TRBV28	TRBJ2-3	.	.	CASSFRGPGIDTQYF	TGTGCCAGCAGTTTTCGGGGGCCGGGTATAGATACGCAGTATTTT
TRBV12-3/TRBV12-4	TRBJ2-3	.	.	CASIKGSSTDTQYF	TGTGCCAGCATCAAGGGGTCTAGCACAGATACGCAGTATTTT
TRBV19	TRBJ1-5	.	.	CASSILSRAQHF	TGTGCCAGTAGTATTTTATCTCGGGCCCAGCATTTT
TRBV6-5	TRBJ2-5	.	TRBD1	CASRETGGETQYF	TGTGCCAGCAGAGAGACAGGGGGAGAGACCCAGTACTTC
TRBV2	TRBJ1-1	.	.	CASSDAEGGTEAFF	TGTGCCAGCAGCGACGCCGAGGGGGGAACTGAAGCTTTCTTT
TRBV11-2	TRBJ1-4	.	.	CASSPRLQGNEKLFF	TGTGCCAGCAGTCCACGGTTACAGGGAAATGAAAAACTGTTTTTT
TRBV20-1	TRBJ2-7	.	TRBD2	CSAAGTSGSPSYEQYF	TGCAGTGCCGCCGGGACTAGCGGGAGTCCCTCCTACGAGCAGTACTTC
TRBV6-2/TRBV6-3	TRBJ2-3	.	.	CASSYSGDSSPYF	TGTGCCAGCAGTTACTCCGGGGACTCCTCGCCGTATTTT
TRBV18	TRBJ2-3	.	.	CASSANREAQYF	TGTGCCAGCTCAGCCAACAGGGAGGCGCAGTATTTT
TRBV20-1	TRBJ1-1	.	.	CSARTVKNTEAFF	TGCAGTGCACGGACAGTTAAGAACACTGAAGCTTTCTTT
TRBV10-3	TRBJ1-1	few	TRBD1	CAISEGTGPNTEAFF	TGTGCCATCAGTGAAGGGACAGGGCCGAACACTGAAGCTTTCTTT
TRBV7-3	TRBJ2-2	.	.	CASSLETVANTGELFF	TGTGCCAGCAGCTTAGAGACAGTCGCGAACACCGGGGAGCTGTTTTTT
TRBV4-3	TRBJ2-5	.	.	CASSQGWEETQYF	TGCGCCAGCAGCCAAGGCTGGGAGGAGACCCAGTACTTC
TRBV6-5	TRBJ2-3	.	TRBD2	CASSTVGGGTDTQYF	TGTGCCAGCAGTACTGTGGGGGGGGGCACAGATACGCAGTATTTT
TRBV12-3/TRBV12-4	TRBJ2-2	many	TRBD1	CASSQTGGSGTGELFF	TGTGCCAGCAGTCAAACAGGGGGCTCAGGCACCGGGGAGCTGTTTTTT
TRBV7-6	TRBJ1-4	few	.	CASSQSWEKLFF	TGTGCCAGCAGCCAATCGTGGGAAAAACTGTTTTTT
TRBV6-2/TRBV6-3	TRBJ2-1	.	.	CASRPSGGRSYNEQFF	TGTGCCAGCAGACCATCTGGGGGTCGCTCCTACAATGAGCAGTTCTTC
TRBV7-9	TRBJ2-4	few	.	CASSLRGDRVAKNIQYF	TGTGCCAGCAGCTTACGTGGGGATCGGGTCGCCAAAAACATTCAGTACTTC
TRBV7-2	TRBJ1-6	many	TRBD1	CASSFRGQGSSPLHF	TGTGCCAGCAGTTTTCGGGGACAGGGATCTTCACCCCTCCACTTT
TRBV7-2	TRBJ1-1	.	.	CASSLFLIRGDTEAFF	TGTGCCAGCAGCTTATTTCTTATTAGAGGGGACACTGAAGCTTTCTTT
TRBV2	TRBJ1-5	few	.	CASSATALYSNQPQHF	TGTGCCAGCAGTGCGACAGCCCTTTATAGCAATCAGCCCCAGCATTTT
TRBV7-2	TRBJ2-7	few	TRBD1	CASSQDRVAYEQYF	TGTGCCAGCAGCCAGGACAGGGTCGCCTACGAGCAGTACTTC
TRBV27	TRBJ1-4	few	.	CASRPTHMMGEKLFF	TGTGCCAGCAGACCAACTCACATGATGGGGGAAAAACTGTTTTTT
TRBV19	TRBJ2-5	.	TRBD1	CATGDRNQETQYF	TGTGCCACCGGGGACAGGAACCAAGAGACCCAGTACTTC
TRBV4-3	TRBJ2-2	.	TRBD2	CASSPSGRRTGELFF	TGCGCCAGCAGCCCGAGCGGGAGACGCACCGGGGAGCTGTTTTTT
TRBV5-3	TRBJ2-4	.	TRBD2	CASSVLAGRSGNIQYF	TGTGCCAGCAGCGTTCTAGCGGGAAGATCTGGGAACATTCAGTACTTC
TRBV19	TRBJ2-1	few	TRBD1	CASSIADRGPYNEQFF	TGTGCCAGTAGTATCGCAGACAGGGGGCCCTACAATGAGCAGTTCTTC
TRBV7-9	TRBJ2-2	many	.	CASSAGPSGTGELFF	TGTGCCAGCAGCGCCGGCCCGTCGGGCACCGGGGAGCTGTTTTTT
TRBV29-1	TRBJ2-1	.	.	CSVAPGAPNEQFF	TGCAGCGTTGCCCCAGGGGCTCCCAATGAGCAGTTCTTC
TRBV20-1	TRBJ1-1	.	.	CSATRPQTGHTEAFF	TGCAGTGCTACACGTCCACAAACGGGACACACTGAAGCTTTCTTT
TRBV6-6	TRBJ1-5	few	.	CASSYSSGNQPQHF	TGTGCCAGCAGTTACTCGAGCGGGAATCAGCCCCAGCATTTT
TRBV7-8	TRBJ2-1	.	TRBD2	CASSHLAGGPREQFF	TGTGCCAGCAGCCATTTGGCGGGAGGGCCACGGGAGCAGTTCTTC
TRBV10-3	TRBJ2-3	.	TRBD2	CATRQSSGREPDTQYF	TGTGCCACCCGCCAGAGTAGCGGGAGGGAGCCAGATACGCAGTATTTT
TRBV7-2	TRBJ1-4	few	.	CASSFKGGGHPFF	TGTGCCAGCAGCTTCAAGGGGGGGGGCCACCCGTTTTTT
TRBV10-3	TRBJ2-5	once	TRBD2	CAVSGLAGGPETQYF	TGTGCCGTCTCGGGGCTAGCGGGAGGCCCGGAGACCCAGTACTTC
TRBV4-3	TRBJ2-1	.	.	CASSQVVGGFGNEQFF	TGCGCCAGCAGCCAGGTAGTGGGGGGATTTGGGAATGAGCAGTTCTTC
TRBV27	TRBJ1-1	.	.	CASSPAGGGRWNTEAFF	TGTGCCAGCAGTCCAGCTGGCGGGGGGCGGTGGAACACTGAAGCTTTCTTT
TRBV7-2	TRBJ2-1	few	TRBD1	CASSLDRALYNEQFF	TGTGCCAGCAGCCTCGACAGGGCCCTTTACAATGAGCAGTTCTTC
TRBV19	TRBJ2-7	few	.	CASSIRPVETYEQYF	TGTGCCAGTAGTATCAGACCAGTCGAGACCTACGAGCAGTACTTC
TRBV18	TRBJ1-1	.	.	CASSDGRVNTEAFF	TGTGCCAGCTCAGACGGAAGGGTGAACACTGAAGCTTTCTTT
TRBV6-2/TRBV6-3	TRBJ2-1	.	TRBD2	CASSYGAGGRSDEQFF	TGTGCCAGCAGTTACGGGGCGGGAGGAAGGTCGGATGAGCAGTTCTTC
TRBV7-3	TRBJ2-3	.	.	CASSFGTTSDTQYF	TGTGCCAGCAGCTTTGGGACAACCTCAGATACGCAGTATTTT
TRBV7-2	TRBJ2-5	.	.	CASSFGGPGETQYF	TGTGCCAGCAGCTTTGGGGGGCCGGGGGAGACCCAGTACTTC
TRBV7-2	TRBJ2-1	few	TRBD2	CASSPSGGRSGNEQFF	TGTGCCAGCAGCCCTAGTGGCGGGAGGTCGGGGAATGAGCAGTTCTTC
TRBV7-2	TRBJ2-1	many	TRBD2	CASSAMTSGRAQSQFF	TGTGCCAGCAGCGCGATGACTAGCGGGAGGGCCCAAAGTCAGTTCTTC
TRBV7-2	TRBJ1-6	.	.	CASNRGNSGLGSPLHF	TGTGCCAGCAATCGCGGAAACAGCGGATTAGGTTCACCCCTCCACTTT
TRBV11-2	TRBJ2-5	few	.	CASSSVTGGQETQYF	TGTGCCAGCAGCTCCGTGACGGGCGGGCAAGAGACCCAGTACTTC
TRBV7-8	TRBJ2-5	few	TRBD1	CASNLWARGLETQYF	TGTGCCAGCAACCTCTGGGCCAGGGGGCTTGAGACCCAGTACTTC
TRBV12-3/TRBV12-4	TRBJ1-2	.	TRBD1	CASSLRFRGIKPNYGYTF	TGTGCCAGCAGTTTAAGGTTCAGGGGGATTAAGCCTAACTATGGCTACACCTTC
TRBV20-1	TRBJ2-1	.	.	CSAPGLVEQFF	TGCAGTGCTCCGGGACTTGTGGAGCAGTTCTTC